This entry concerns a single TCR beta chain. Antigen unknown. The sample originates from a study of early stage breast cancer tumors. Study as a whole: The ER+/PR+/HER2- tumors included roughly eight ductal and a handful of lobular carcinomas. Study-wide points: Compared with adjacent normal breast tissue, tumors showed 2 to 2.5-fold greater T cell density and higher clonality. Unsorted bulk genomic DNA sequencing lacked pairing and functional marker data. Most shared enriched TCRB sequences were commonly generated ones.

Sequenced by immunoSEQ multiplex PCR; TCRdb stores in-frame clones only, minus some. This table has 50,000 to 75,000 clones, about 74% appearing once. The receptor was isolated from a person in their twenties or thirties with breast cancer. Specimen: blood.

The CDR3 is CASRSAGGWDNEQFF. CDR3 in DNA: TGTGCCAGCAGGTCGGCAGGTGGGTGGGACAATGAGCAGTTCTTC. J is TRBJ2-1 and V is TRBV7-2, with D unclear. The CDR3 loop spans 15 amino acids. The V gene's germline CDR1 is SGHTA and CDR2 FQGNSA. The V and J ends lost 6 bases and 5 bases respectively, with 17 bases between them.